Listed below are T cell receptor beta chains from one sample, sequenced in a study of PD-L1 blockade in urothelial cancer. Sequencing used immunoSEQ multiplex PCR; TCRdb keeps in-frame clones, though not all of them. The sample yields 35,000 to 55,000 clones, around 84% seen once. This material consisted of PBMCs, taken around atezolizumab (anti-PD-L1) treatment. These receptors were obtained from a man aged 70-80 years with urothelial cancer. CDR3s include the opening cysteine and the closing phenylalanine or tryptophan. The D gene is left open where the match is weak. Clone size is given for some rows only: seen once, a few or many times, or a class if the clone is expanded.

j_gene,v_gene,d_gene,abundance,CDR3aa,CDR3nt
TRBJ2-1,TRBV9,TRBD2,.,CASSVTSGGYNEQFF,TGTGCCAGCAGCGTTACTAGCGGGGGATACAATGAGCAGTTCTTC
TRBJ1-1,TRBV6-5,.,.,CASSYGTGLNTEAFF,TGTGCCAGCAGTTACGGTACAGGTTTGAACACTGAAGCTTTCTTT
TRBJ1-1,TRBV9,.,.,CASSVGGESNTEAFF,TGTGCCAGCAGCGTAGGTGGGGAGTCGAACACTGAAGCTTTCTTT
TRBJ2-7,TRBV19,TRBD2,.,CASSMGLAVLYEQYF,TGTGCCAGTAGTATGGGACTAGCGGTCCTTTACGAGCAGTACTTC
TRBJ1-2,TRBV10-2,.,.,CASRRDDYGYTF,TGCGCCAGCAGGCGGGATGACTATGGCTACACCTTC
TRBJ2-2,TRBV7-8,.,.,CASSFSLGRNTGELFF,TGTGCCAGCAGCTTTTCACTAGGGCGGAACACCGGGGAGCTGTTTTTT
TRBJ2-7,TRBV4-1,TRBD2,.,CASSPLMWLAGEQYF,TGCGCCAGCAGCCCTCTTATGTGGCTAGCGGGAGAGCAGTACTTC
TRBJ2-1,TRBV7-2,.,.,CASSLAARDEQFF,TGTGCCAGCAGCTTAGCGGCCCGGGATGAGCAGTTCTTC
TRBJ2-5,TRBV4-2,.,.,CASSQEVAGETQYF,TGTGCCAGCAGCCAAGAAGTTGCCGGAGAGACCCAGTACTTC
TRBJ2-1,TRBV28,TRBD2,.,CASSFPLAGMRQFF,TGTGCCAGCAGTTTCCCCCTAGCGGGAATGCGGCAGTTCTTC
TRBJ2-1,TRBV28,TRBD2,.,CASSLTSGEQFF,TGTGCCAGCAGTTTAACTAGCGGTGAGCAGTTCTTC
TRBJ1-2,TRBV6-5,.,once,CASSEGYGYTF,TGTGCCAGCAGTGAGGGCTATGGCTACACCTTC
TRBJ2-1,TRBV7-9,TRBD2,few,CASSLTSSPLWYEQFF,TGTGCCAGCAGCTTGACTAGCTCCCCTCTGTGGTATGAGCAGTTCTTC
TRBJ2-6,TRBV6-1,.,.,CASSEFSGANVLTF,TGTGCCAGCAGCGAATTCTCCGGGGCCAACGTCCTGACTTTC
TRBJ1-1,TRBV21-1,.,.,CASNDGERTEAFF,TGTGCCAGCAATGACGGGGAGAGGACTGAAGCTTTCTTT
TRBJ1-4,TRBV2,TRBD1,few,CASIRDRDEKLFF,TGTGCCAGCATAAGGGACAGGGATGAAAAACTGTTTTTT
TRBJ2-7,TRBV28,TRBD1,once,CASTGDRDHEQYF,TGTGCCAGTACTGGGGACAGGGACCACGAGCAGTACTTC
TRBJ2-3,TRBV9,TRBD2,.,CASSSSGADTQYF,TGTGCCAGCAGCTCTAGCGGTGCAGATACGCAGTATTTT
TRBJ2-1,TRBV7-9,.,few,CASTREIINEQFF,TGTGCCAGCACCAGGGAAATAATCAATGAGCAGTTCTTC
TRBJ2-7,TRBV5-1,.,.,CASSLGSGNYEQYF,TGCGCCAGCAGCTTGGGCTCAGGGAATTACGAGCAGTACTTC
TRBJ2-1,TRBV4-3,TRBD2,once,CASSQGLAELYNEQFF,TGCGCCAGCAGCCAAGGGCTAGCGGAGCTTTACAATGAGCAGTTCTTC
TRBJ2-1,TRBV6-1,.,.,CASSKRESAYNEQFF,TGTGCCAGTTCTAAAAGGGAGTCAGCCTACAATGAGCAGTTCTTC
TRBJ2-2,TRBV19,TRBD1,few,CASSIGQGNTGELFF,TGTGCCAGTAGTATAGGACAGGGGAACACCGGGGAGCTGTTTTTT
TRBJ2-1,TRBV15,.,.,CATSRARTQGEDDEQFF,TGTGCCACCAGCAGAGCTCGAACCCAGGGGGAGGATGATGAGCAGTTCTTC
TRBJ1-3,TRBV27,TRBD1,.,CASSFLGQGNTIYF,TGTGCCAGCAGTTTCTTGGGACAGGGAAACACCATATATTTT
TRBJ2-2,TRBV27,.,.,CASSMGQGTGELFF,TGTGCCAGCAGTATGGGCCAGGGCACCGGGGAGCTGTTTTTT
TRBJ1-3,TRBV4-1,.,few,CASSQVPRVSGNTIYF,TGCGCCAGCAGCCAAGTTCCACGAGTCTCTGGAAACACCATATATTTT
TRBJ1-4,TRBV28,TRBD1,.,CASSTPGQGDEKLFF,TGTGCCAGCAGTACACCGGGACAGGGGGATGAAAAACTGTTTTTT
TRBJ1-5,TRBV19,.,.,CASSIDAGANQPQHF,TGTGCCAGTAGTATAGATGCAGGGGCGAATCAGCCCCAGCATTTT
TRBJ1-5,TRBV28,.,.,CASKGRVQSQPQHF,TGTGCCAGCAAGGGGAGGGTTCAGAGTCAGCCCCAGCATTTT
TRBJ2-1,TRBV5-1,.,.,CASSLGPNNEQFF,TGCGCCAGCAGCTTGGGGCCCAACAATGAGCAGTTCTTC
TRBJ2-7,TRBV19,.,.,CASSNGLDPYEQYF,TGTGCCAGTAGTAACGGACTCGACCCCTACGAGCAGTACTTC